The entry that follows covers one T cell receptor beta chain sequence. Its antigen is not yet known. Per-base quality was not reported, and no clone a single base away is much larger than it. The data originate from a study of radiotherapy plus CTLA-4 blockade in lung cancer listed by TCRdb under 2018. Turning to the overall study: Objective responses occurred in roughly 19% of enrolled patients, and under 40% achieved disease control. Findings and caveats that apply to the study as a whole: After treatment with radiotherapy and ipilimumab, TCR clones that came from tumors expanded in the peripheral blood. Increased serum interferon-beta after radiation, together with early dynamic changes in blood T cell clones, were reported to be the strongest predictors of response.

In this study, focal radiation therapy paired with CTLA-4 blockade (ipilimumab) was tested in patients who had chemo-refractory metastatic non-small-cell lung cancer. The CDR3 runs 12 amino acids, cysteine and phenylalanine included. Only the CDR3 part of the read is kept: 36 bases, read in frame from the first base. At the junction V is shortened by 9 bases and J by 5 bases; bases outside the gene matches: 2. Taken from the germline V gene (reference sequence), the CDR1 and CDR2 loops are MNHEY and SMNVEV. Library construction relied on the immunoSEQ multiplex PCR assay. TCRdb provides this immuneACCESS table in a form limited to in-frame rearrangements. Some clones are lacking; in checked studies, under half of them reflect an unresolved V gene, and why the rest are absent is not known. The sample records 40,000 to 45,000 clones, about 70% of which are singletons. The top ten clones comprise around a tenth of the sample.

The chain is encoded by TRBV27 joined to TRBJ1-5; 9 bases in between match TRBD1. The sequence was obtained from a human donor with non-small cell lung cancer who had stable disease on radiotherapy plus ipilimumab. This sample comprised peripheral blood, obtained from a patient treated with radiotherapy plus ipilimumab. The sequenced DNA is TGTGCCAGGGACAGGGGCGATCAGCCCCAGCATTTT. This is translated as CARDRGDQPQHF.